This TCR beta chain was obtained from a study of glioma-infiltrating T cells after dendritic cell vaccination. Trimming cost V 0 bases and J 0 bases; bases outside gene matches: 12. The CDR3 spans 20 residues. Germline CDR1 reads LGHNA; CDR2 reads YNFKEQ. Data came from immunoSEQ multiplex PCR; TCRdb stores just in-frame clones and leaves some out. The data hold about 87,000 clones, with roughly 90% observed a single time. The clonotype comes from a human donor with glioblastoma. The material sequenced was blood, taken before dendritic cell vaccination. The J gene is TRBJ2-1, the V gene TRBV4-2; TRBD2 agrees at 9 bases. The CDR3 coding sequence is TGTGCCAGCAGCCAAGAGGGGACTAGCCCCGATGCAAGCTCCTACAATGAGCAGTTCTTC. Translation: CASSQEGTSPDASSYNEQFF.